The T cell receptor beta chain under discussion was sequenced for a study of blood T cell repertoires in COVID-19 (dated by TCRdb to the early 2020s). With regard to the full study: Samples from collaborators originated in the United States, Italy and Spain and spanned both the acute and convalescent phases of COVID-19. A de-identified subject ID, COVID-19 status, age in years and sex were almost always included in the sample metadata. Where available, HLA class I and class II types were taken from metadata supplied by the sample provider and were not determined by assay-based typing. The samples were drawn from two sources: the first 160 participants of the ongoing ImmuneRACE study, and some 1,300 subjects contributed by 6 global collaborators. The prospective study material was composed of cDNA or gDNA derived from T cells, B-cell-depleted T cells, or PBMCs. Deeply sampled blood TCRbeta repertoires from subjects exposed to, actively infected with, or recovered from COVID-19 were included in the dataset. The repertoires were made available in a free public database intended to serve as a resource for research on the immune response to SARS-CoV-2.

TCRbeta CDR3 regions were amplified from genomic DNA using the immunoSEQ Assay, a bias-controlled multiplex PCR. Under the source paper's analysis protocol: Nucleated cell counts per sample were estimated from amplification of reference gene primers within the assay. To quantify the absolute abundance of each unique TCRbeta CDR3 rearrangement, sequence reads were collapsed and filtered. Productive Simpson clonality was computed per sample as the square root of Simpson's diversity index over productive rearrangements. TCRdb holds this immuneACCESS table with in-frame rearrangements only. Some clones are missing; in checked studies, unresolved V genes explain under half, and the rest has no known cause. The V and J calls and clone size come from that table; D and trimming were worked out from the DNA. The sample contains over 250,000 clones, approximately 83% of them found a single time. The ten largest clonotypes hold about an eighth of the sample.

V and J lose 5 bases and 4 bases, and a span of 17 bases separates them. The germline V gene (reference sequence) sets CDR1 to MNHEY and CDR2 to SMNVEV. Inclusive of the bounding cysteine and phenylalanine, the CDR3 is 15 residues long. Of the read, only the CDR3 DNA is kept; its 45 bases are in frame from base 1. This clone showed up just once. What antigen it recognizes has not been identified. Base qualities are not recorded, but no much larger clone differs from it by a single base. What the study reported, not specific to this receptor: Clinical and demographic metadata were provided uncurated, with the amount varying by source and participant.

Collaborating institutions collected whole blood in K2EDTA tubes following their own protocols. Collaborator samples were shipped for TCRbeta analysis as frozen whole blood, isolated PBMCs, or DNA extracted from either sample type. The chain employs TRBV27 and TRBJ2-5; TRBD2 could be the D gene, as 5 bases match. This receptor was taken from a human donor in a cohort sampled during active COVID-19. The source material was peripheral blood. The sequenced DNA is TGTGCCAGCAGTAGTGGGGATCGGGGATCAGAGACCCAGTACTTC. Translated, it gives CASSSGDRGSETQYF.